These T cell receptor beta chains were read from a single sample in a study of T cell repertoires in cytomegalovirus infection. TCRdb independently ran MiXCR on the reads; one entry per CDR3 protein. This sample has hundreds of thousands of distinct CDR3 sequences, with 24% found just once. The source material was CD8+ T cells from PBMCs. The receptors come from a human donor in good health (CMV status not recorded). Some clones in this sample may be carry-over from other donors' samples. The CDR3 runs from the conserved cysteine through the conserved F or W. D genes are given only for firm matches. Clone size is stated in some rows and not others, as once, few, many or a class when expanded.

J gene,clone size,V gene,CDR3 length,D gene,CDR3 protein,CDR3 DNA
TRBJ1-1,.,TRBV18,16,.,CASSSGRGTGATEAFF,TGTGCCAGCTCATCGGGGAGGGGTACAGGTGCCACTGAAGCTTTCTTT
TRBJ1-1,.,TRBV19,14,.,CASSIGTHHTEAFF,TGTGCCAGTAGCATTGGGACACACCACACTGAAGCTTTCTTT
TRBJ2-1,many,TRBV7-2,13,.,CASSVNDGNEQFF,TGTGCCAGCAGCGTAAATGACGGGAATGAGCAGTTCTTC
TRBJ1-2,.,TRBV29-1,13,.,CSVRLRVPDGYTF,TGCAGCGTTCGTCTTAGGGTTCCCGATGGCTACACCTTC
TRBJ2-3,.,TRBV5-4,16,.,CASSPPLLISTDTQYF,TGTGCCAGCAGCCCTCCCCTACTAATTAGCACAGATACGCAGTATTTT
TRBJ1-4,few,TRBV6-6,15,.,CASSYSVPGHEKLFF,TGTGCCAGCAGTTACTCGGTCCCGGGACACGAAAAACTGTTTTTT
TRBJ2-4,.,TRBV6-2/TRBV6-3,14,.,CASTPGKAKNIQYF,TGTGCCAGCACCCCGGGGAAAGCCAAAAACATTCAGTACTTC
TRBJ2-7,few,TRBV19,13,.,CVSNGGANGEQYF,TGTGTCAGTAATGGAGGGGCCAACGGCGAGCAGTACTTC
TRBJ2-1,few,TRBV10-3,13,.,CAISEVGANEQFF,TGTGCCATCAGTGAAGTGGGAGCCAATGAGCAGTTCTTC
TRBJ1-1,.,TRBV24-1,15,.,CATRPTGYGNTEAFF,TGTGCCACCAGACCGACCGGGTATGGGAACACTGAAGCTTTCTTT
TRBJ2-5,few,TRBV7-6,18,TRBD1,CASSLPRSGQGFQETQYF,TGTGCCAGCAGCTTACCCCGGTCGGGACAGGGATTCCAAGAGACCCAGTACTTC
TRBJ2-3,.,TRBV20-1,14,TRBD2,CSGSSGESTDTQYF,TGCAGTGGGTCCAGCGGGGAGAGCACAGATACGCAGTATTTT
TRBJ2-1,few,TRBV11-3,16,TRBD1,CASSSRTGPVWDEQFF,TGTGCCAGCAGCTCGCGGACAGGCCCGGTTTGGGATGAGCAGTTCTTC
TRBJ2-1,.,TRBV6-2/TRBV6-3,15,TRBD2,CASTPIAGGPDEQFF,TGTGCCAGCACCCCCATTGCGGGGGGGCCTGATGAGCAGTTCTTC
TRBJ1-5,.,TRBV29-1,13,.,CSAPRQDHQPQHF,TGTAGCGCTCCTCGGCAGGATCATCAGCCCCAGCATTTT
TRBJ2-1,few,TRBV6-2/TRBV6-3,13,.,CATGAVPFNEQFF,TGTGCCACTGGCGCGGTTCCCTTCAATGAGCAGTTCTTC
TRBJ1-5,.,TRBV2,15,.,CASSVWVNSNQPQHF,TGTGCCAGCAGTGTTTGGGTGAATAGCAATCAGCCCCAGCATTTT
TRBJ2-1,.,TRBV12-3/TRBV12-4,13,.,CASSLARDHEQFF,TGTGCCAGCAGTTTGGCCAGGGACCATGAGCAGTTCTTC
TRBJ2-1,.,TRBV9,17,TRBD2,CASSVAFLAGLYNEQFF,TGTGCCAGCAGCGTAGCTTTCCTAGCGGGGCTTTACAATGAGCAGTTCTTC
TRBJ2-3,.,TRBV27,16,.,CASSSEGYLSTDTQYF,TGTGCCAGCAGTTCGGAGGGTTACCTCAGCACAGATACGCAGTATTTT
TRBJ2-7,.,TRBV14,13,TRBD2,CANRLAGTYEQYF,TGTGCCAACAGACTAGCGGGGACCTACGAGCAGTACTTC
TRBJ2-3,.,TRBV2,17,TRBD2,CASRTGTRITSTDTQYF,TGTGCCAGCAGAACCGGGACTAGGATAACTAGCACAGATACGCAGTATTTT
TRBJ1-2,few,TRBV12-3/TRBV12-4,13,TRBD1,CASRTGENYGYTF,TGTGCCAGCCGGACAGGGGAGAACTATGGCTACACCTTC